The present TCR beta chain was sequenced within a study of neurological immune-mediated disorders. Time point described: longitudinal time-point 1 (baseline). Findings of the study overall: Multiple sclerosis patients had less TCR clonal expansion than even healthy controls, unlike HTLV-1-associated myelopathy.

This clonotype was detected many times. Its antigen is currently unknown. There are 16 residues in the CDR3. Germline V gene lookup returns CDR1 SQVTM and CDR2 ANQGSEA. Between the trimmed V and J ends, which lost 5 bases and 8 bases, there was a span of 25 bases. TCRdb re-analysed the 5' RACE reads in MiXCR, keeping a single row per CDR3 protein. Among 50,000 to 70,000 distinct CDR3 sequences listed, about 10% were seen once. This clonotype originated in a male donor with HTLV-1-associated myelopathy (HAM/TSP). This chain links TRBV29-1 with TRBJ2-1; perhaps TRBD2 as D (7 bases). Sample: PBMCs. The CDR3 coding sequence is TGCAGCGTTCAGTTTAAAGGGGGGGGGTCCAGGGATGAGCAGTTCTTC. Translated, it gives CSVQFKGGGSRDEQFF.